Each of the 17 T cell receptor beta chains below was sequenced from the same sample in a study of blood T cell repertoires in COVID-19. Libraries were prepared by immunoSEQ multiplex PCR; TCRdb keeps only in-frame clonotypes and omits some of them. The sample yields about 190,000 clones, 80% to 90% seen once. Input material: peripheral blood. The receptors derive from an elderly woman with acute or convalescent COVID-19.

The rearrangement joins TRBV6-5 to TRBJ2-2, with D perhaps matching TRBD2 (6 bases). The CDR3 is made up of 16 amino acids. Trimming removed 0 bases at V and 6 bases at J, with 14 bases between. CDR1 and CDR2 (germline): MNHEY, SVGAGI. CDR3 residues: CASSYSRAGRSGELFF. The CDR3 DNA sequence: TGTGCCAGCAGTTACTCAAGGGCGGGACGTTCCGGGGAGCTGTTTTTT.

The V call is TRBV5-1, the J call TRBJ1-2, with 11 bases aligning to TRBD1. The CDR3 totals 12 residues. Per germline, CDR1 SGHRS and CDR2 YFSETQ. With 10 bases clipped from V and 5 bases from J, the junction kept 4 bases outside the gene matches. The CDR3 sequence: CAVGQGDYGYTF. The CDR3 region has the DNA TGCGCCGTGGGACAGGGGGATTATGGCTACACCTTC.

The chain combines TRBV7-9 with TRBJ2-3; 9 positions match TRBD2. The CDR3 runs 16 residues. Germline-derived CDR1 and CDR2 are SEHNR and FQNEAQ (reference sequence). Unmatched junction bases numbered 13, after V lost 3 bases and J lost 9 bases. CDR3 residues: CASSFNSGRGFGTQYF. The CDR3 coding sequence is TGTGCCAGCAGCTTTAATAGCGGGAGAGGCTTTGGCACGCAGTATTTT.

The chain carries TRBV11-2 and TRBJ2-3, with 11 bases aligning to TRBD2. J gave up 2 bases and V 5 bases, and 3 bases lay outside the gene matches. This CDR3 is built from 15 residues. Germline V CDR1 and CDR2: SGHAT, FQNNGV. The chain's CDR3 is CASSLLAGVTDTQYF. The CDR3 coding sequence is TGTGCCAGCAGCCTACTAGCGGGAGTCACAGATACGCAGTATTTT.

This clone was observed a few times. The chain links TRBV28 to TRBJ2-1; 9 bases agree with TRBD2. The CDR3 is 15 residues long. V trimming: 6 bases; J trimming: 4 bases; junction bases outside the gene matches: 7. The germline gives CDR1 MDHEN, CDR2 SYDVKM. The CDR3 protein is CASSPAGGRYNEQFF. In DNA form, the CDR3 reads TGTGCCAGCAGCCCAGCGGGGGGCCGGTACAATGAGCAGTTCTTC.

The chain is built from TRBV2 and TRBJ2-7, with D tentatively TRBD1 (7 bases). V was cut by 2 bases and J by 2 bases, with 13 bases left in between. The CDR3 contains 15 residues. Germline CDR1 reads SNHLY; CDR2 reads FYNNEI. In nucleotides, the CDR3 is TGTGCCAGCAGTGAAAGGCAGGGGGGAACCTACGAGCAGTACTTC. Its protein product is CASSERQGGTYEQYF.

The CDR3: CASRPPSGRPSNEQFF. The CDR3 DNA is TGTGCCAGCAGGCCACCCAGCGGCCGCCCTTCCAATGAGCAGTTCTTC. This chain links TRBV7-9 with TRBJ2-1; tentatively, D is TRBD2 (5 bases). The ends were cut back, 6 bases at V and 6 bases at J, with 21 bases in the middle. CDR3 length equals 16 residues. Germline values: CDR1 SEHNR, CDR2 FQNEAQ (reference sequence).

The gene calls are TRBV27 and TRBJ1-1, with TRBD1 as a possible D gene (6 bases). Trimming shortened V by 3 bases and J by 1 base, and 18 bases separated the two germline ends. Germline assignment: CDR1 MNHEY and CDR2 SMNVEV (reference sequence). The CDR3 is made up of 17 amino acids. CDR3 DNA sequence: TGTGCCAGCAGTTTTCGCAGGGGTGGGGTGGGGAACACTGAAGCTTTCTTT. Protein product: CASSFRRGGVGNTEAFF.

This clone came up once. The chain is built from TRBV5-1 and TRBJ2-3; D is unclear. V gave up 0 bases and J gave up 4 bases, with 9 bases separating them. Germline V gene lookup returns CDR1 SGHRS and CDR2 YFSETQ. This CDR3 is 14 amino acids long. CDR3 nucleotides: TGCGCCAGCAGCTTGGCCACGACTCCAGATACGCAGTATTTT. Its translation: CASSLATTPDTQYF.

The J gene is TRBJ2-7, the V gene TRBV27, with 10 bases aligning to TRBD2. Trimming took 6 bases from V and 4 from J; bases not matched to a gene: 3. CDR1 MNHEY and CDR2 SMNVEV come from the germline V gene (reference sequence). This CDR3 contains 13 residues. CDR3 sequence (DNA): TGTGCCAGCAGGGCTAGCGGGAGATACGAGCAGTACTTC. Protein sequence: CASRASGRYEQYF.

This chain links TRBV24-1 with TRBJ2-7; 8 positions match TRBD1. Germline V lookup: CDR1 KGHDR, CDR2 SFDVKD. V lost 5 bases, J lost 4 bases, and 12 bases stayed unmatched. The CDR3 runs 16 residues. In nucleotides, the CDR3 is TGTGCCACCAGTGCCCCAGGACAGGGCACGGGGTACGAGCAGTACTTC. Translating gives CATSAPGQGTGYEQYF.

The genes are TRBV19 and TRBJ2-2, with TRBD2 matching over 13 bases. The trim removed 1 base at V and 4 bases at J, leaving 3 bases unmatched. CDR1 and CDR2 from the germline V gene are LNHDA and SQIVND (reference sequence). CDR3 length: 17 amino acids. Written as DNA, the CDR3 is TGTGCCAGTAGTATAGGAGGACTAGCGGGAGTCACCGGGGAGCTGTTTTTT. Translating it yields CASSIGGLAGVTGELFF.

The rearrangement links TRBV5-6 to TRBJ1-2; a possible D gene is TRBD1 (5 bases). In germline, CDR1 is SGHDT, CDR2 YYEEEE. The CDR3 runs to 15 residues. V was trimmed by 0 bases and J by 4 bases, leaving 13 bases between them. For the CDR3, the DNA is TGTGCCAGCAGCTTGGGTGGGGCCTGGGGCTATGGCTACACCTTC. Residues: CASSLGGAWGYGYTF.

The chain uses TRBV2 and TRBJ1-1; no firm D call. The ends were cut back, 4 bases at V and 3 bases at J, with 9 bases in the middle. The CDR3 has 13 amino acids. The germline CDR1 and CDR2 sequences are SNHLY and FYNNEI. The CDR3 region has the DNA TGTGCCAGCAGTGCTCTCCGGGACACTGAAGCTTTCTTT. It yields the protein CASSALRDTEAFF. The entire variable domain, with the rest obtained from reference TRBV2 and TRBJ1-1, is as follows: EPEVTQTPSHQVTQMGQEVILRCVPISNHLYFYWYRQILGQKVEFLVSFYNNEISEKSEIFDDQFSVERPDGSNFTLKIRSTKLEDSAMYFCASSALRDTEAFFGQGTRLTVV.

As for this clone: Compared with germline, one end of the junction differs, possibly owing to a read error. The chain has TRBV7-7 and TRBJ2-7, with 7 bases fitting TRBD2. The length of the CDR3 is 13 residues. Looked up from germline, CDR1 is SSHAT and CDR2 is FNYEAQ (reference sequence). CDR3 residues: CASSLGLGDEQYF. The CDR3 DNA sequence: TGTGCTAGCAGCTTAGGACTAGGGGACGAGCAGTACTTC. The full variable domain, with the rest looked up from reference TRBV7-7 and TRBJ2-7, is GAGVSQSPRYKVTKRGQDVTLRCDPISSHATLYWYQQALGQGPEFLTYFNYEAQPDKSGLPSDRFSAERPEGSISTLTIQRTEQRDSAMYRCASSLGLGDEQYFGPGTRLTVT.

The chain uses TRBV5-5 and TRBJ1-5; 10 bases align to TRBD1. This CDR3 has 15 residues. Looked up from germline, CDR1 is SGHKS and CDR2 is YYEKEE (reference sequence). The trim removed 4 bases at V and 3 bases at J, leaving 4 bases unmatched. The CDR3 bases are TGTGCCAGCAGCACGGGACAGGGGATCAATCAGCCCCAGCATTTT. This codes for CASSTGQGINQPQHF.

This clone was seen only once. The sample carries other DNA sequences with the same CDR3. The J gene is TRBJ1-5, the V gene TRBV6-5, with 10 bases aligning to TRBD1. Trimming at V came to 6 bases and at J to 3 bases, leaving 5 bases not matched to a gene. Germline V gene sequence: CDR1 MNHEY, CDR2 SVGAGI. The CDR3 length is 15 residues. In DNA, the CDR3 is TGTGCCAGCAGGCCCGGGACAGGGGCCAATCAGCCCCAGCATTTT. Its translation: CASRPGTGANQPQHF.